These 4 T cell receptor beta chains came from one sample sequenced in a study of blood T cell repertoires in COVID-19. The assay was immunoSEQ multiplex PCR, and TCRdb's table has in-frame clones only and misses some. Of roughly 120,000 clones detected, approximately 70% appear once; the ten largest clones hold about 8.3%. Sequenced material: peripheral blood. The receptors were sampled from a woman aged 60-75 years with acute or convalescent COVID-19.

The chain links TRBV2 to TRBJ2-7; D uncertain. V lost 2 bases and J lost 4, with 6 bases in between. The CDR3 runs 12 residues. The germline V gene has CDR1 SNHLY and CDR2 FYNNEI. CDR3 protein: CASSETRYEQYF. The CDR3 coding sequence is TGTGCCAGCAGTGAAACCAGATACGAGCAGTACTTC.

The genes are TRBV7-4 and TRBJ1-1; 10 bases are shared with TRBD1. Germline lookup yields CDR1 SGHVT and CDR2 SQSDAQ. Trimming at V came to 5 bases and at J to 5 bases, leaving 5 bases not matched to a gene. This CDR3 contains 14 residues. CDR3: CASSPTGGGTEAFF. CDR3 coding DNA: TGTGCCAGCAGCCCGACAGGGGGCGGGACTGAAGCTTTCTTT.

V and J are TRBV6-2 or TRBV6-3 and TRBJ1-6, with 7 bases aligning to TRBD1. CDR3 length equals 15 residues. The V gene end was trimmed by 4 bases and the J gene end by 7 bases; junction bases not matched to a gene: 7. CDR1 and CDR2 from the germline V gene are MNHEY and SVGEGT. The CDR3 spells CASSWGTAQNSPLHF. The CDR3 DNA reads as TGTGCCAGCAGTTGGGGGACAGCACAGAATTCACCCCTCCACTTT.

This chain joins TRBV18 and TRBJ2-2, with TRBD2 matching 10 bases. This CDR3 comprises 18 residues. Trimming removed 3 bases from V and 0 bases from J; junction bases left unmatched: 7. From germline, CDR1 is KGHSH and CDR2 LQKENI. The CDR3 region is CASSPSSGGITNTGELFF. CDR3 DNA: TGTGCCAGCTCACCTTCTAGCGGGGGTATAACGAACACCGGGGAGCTGTTTTTT. Full variable domain (outside the CDR3, taken from reference TRBV18 and TRBJ2-2): NAGVMQNPRHLVRRRGQEARLRCSPMKGHSHVYWYRQLPEEGLKFMVYLQKENIIDESGMPKERFSAEFPKEGPSILRIQQVVRGDSAAYFCASSPSSGGITNTGELFFGEGSRLTVL.